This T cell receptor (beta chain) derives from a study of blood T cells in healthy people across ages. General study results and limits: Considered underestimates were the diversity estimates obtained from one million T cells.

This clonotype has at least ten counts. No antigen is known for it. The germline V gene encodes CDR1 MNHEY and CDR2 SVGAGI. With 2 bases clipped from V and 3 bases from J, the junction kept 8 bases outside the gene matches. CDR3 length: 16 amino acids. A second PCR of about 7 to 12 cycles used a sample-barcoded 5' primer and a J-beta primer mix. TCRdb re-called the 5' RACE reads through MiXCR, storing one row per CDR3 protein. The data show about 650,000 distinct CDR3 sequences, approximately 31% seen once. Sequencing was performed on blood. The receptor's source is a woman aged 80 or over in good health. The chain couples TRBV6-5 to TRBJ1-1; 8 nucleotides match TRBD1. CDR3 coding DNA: TGTGCCAGCAGTTACCTATCCCTGACAGGGGACACTGAAGCTTTCTTT. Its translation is CASSYLSLTGDTEAFF.